A selection of T cell receptor beta chains follows, all from one sample in a study of T-cell reconstitution after alpha-beta-depleted transplantation in children. TCRdb itself ran the PCR reads through MiXCR, one entry per CDR3 protein. The table shows 490,000 or so distinct CDR3 sequences, with around 13% occurring only once. The sample in question was PBMCs from the stem cell graft donor, obtained from the stem cell graft. The receptor source for this set is a human donor who donated a stem cell graft to a child with combined immunodeficiency. CDR3s include the opening cysteine and the closing phenylalanine or tryptophan. Each record gives: J gene, D gene, V gene, clone size, CDR3 DNA, CDR3 protein. The D gene is left open where the match is weak. Part of the rows lack a size; the others show once, few, many or a class for expanded clones.

J gene: TRBJ1-1
D gene: -
V gene: TRBV9
clone size: -
CDR3 DNA: TGTGCCAGCAGCGTATCCGACGGAACTGAAGCTTTCTTT
CDR3 protein: CASSVSDGTEAFF

J gene: TRBJ2-7
D gene: TRBD2
V gene: TRBV12-3/TRBV12-4
clone size: few
CDR3 DNA: TGTGCCAGCAGCACGGGAGGGGGGTTCCGCGAGCAGTACTTC
CDR3 protein: CASSTGGGFREQYF

J gene: TRBJ2-1
D gene: TRBD2
V gene: TRBV4-3
clone size: many
CDR3 DNA: TGCGCCAGCAGCCACAGCGGGGAAACCTACAATGAGCAGTTCTTC
CDR3 protein: CASSHSGETYNEQFF

J gene: TRBJ2-7
D gene: -
V gene: TRBV9
clone size: few
CDR3 DNA: TGTGCCAGCAGCCCCTGGGACAAGGGAGAGCAGTACTTC
CDR3 protein: CASSPWDKGEQYF

J gene: TRBJ2-3
D gene: -
V gene: TRBV27
clone size: -
CDR3 DNA: TGTGCCAGCAGCAGCCCGGGTCTGACAGATACGCAGTATTTT
CDR3 protein: CASSSPGLTDTQYF

J gene: TRBJ2-7
D gene: -
V gene: TRBV20-1
clone size: few
CDR3 DNA: TGCAGTGCTAGTGGCAGGGACACCTACGAGCAGTACTTC
CDR3 protein: CSASGRDTYEQYF

J gene: TRBJ2-7
D gene: -
V gene: TRBV27
clone size: -
CDR3 DNA: TGTGCCAGCAGTTCAGGGGAAAACTCCTACGAGCAGTACTTC
CDR3 protein: CASSSGENSYEQYF

J gene: TRBJ1-1
D gene: -
V gene: TRBV6-2/TRBV6-3
clone size: many
CDR3 DNA: TGTGCCAGCAGTTACCCAGAAAGGAACACTGAAGCTTTCTTT
CDR3 protein: CASSYPERNTEAFF

J gene: TRBJ2-6
D gene: -
V gene: TRBV7-9
clone size: few
CDR3 DNA: TGTGCCAGCAGCTTACCAGGGTCTACCGGGGCCAACGTCCTGACTTTC
CDR3 protein: CASSLPGSTGANVLTF

J gene: TRBJ1-1
D gene: TRBD1
V gene: TRBV25-1
clone size: many
CDR3 DNA: TGTGCCAGCAGTGAATGGGACAGGAACACTGAAGCTTTCTTT
CDR3 protein: CASSEWDRNTEAFF

J gene: TRBJ1-3
D gene: -
V gene: TRBV9
clone size: -
CDR3 DNA: TGTGCCAGCAGCGACAGCCCATTCGGAAACACCATATATTTT
CDR3 protein: CASSDSPFGNTIYF

J gene: TRBJ2-3
D gene: -
V gene: TRBV28
clone size: many
CDR3 DNA: TGTGCCAGCAGTTCTGGCTCGCCTGTCGGCACAGATACGCAGTATTTT
CDR3 protein: CASSSGSPVGTDTQYF

J gene: TRBJ2-7
D gene: -
V gene: TRBV12-3/TRBV12-4
clone size: few
CDR3 DNA: TGTGCCAGCACCATGGGGTCCTACGAGCAGTACTTC
CDR3 protein: CASTMGSYEQYF

J gene: TRBJ2-5
D gene: -
V gene: TRBV28
clone size: -
CDR3 DNA: TGTGCCAGCAGTTTCCGACAGAAAGAGACCCAGTACTTC
CDR3 protein: CASSFRQKETQYF

J gene: TRBJ2-3
D gene: -
V gene: TRBV27
clone size: few
CDR3 DNA: TGTGCCAGCAGTTTAGAGGGCCCGACCCCACGTGATACGCAGTATTTT
CDR3 protein: CASSLEGPTPRDTQYF

J gene: TRBJ2-3
D gene: -
V gene: TRBV21-1
clone size: many
CDR3 DNA: TGTGCCAGCAGCTCGTGGGGAGCTAGCACAGATACGCAGTATTTT
CDR3 protein: CASSSWGASTDTQYF

J gene: TRBJ1-4
D gene: -
V gene: TRBV12-3/TRBV12-4
clone size: few
CDR3 DNA: TGTGCCAGCAACAAGGGGGGACCTAATGAAAAACTGTTTTTT
CDR3 protein: CASNKGGPNEKLFF

J gene: TRBJ1-5
D gene: -
V gene: TRBV5-1
clone size: -
CDR3 DNA: TGCGCCAGCAGTCCCCGCGGTTCCGGGGACGGTCAGCCCCAGCATTTT
CDR3 protein: CASSPRGSGDGQPQHF

J gene: TRBJ2-7
D gene: TRBD2
V gene: TRBV18
clone size: few
CDR3 DNA: TGTGCCAGCTCACCCCCGGGACTAGCGGGGTACGAGCAGTACTTC
CDR3 protein: CASSPPGLAGYEQYF

J gene: TRBJ2-7
D gene: TRBD1
V gene: TRBV27
clone size: -
CDR3 DNA: TGTGCCAGCAGTTTAAGGCCAGGGGGATACGAGCAGTACTTC
CDR3 protein: CASSLRPGGYEQYF

J gene: TRBJ2-2
D gene: -
V gene: TRBV7-9
clone size: many
CDR3 DNA: TGTGCCAGCCTCTATCGGGGATCCGGGGAGCTGTTTTTT
CDR3 protein: CASLYRGSGELFF

J gene: TRBJ2-7
D gene: TRBD2
V gene: TRBV12-3/TRBV12-4
clone size: many
CDR3 DNA: TGTGCCAGCAGTTATCCTGGGACTAGGGGGTTTTACGAGCAGTACTTC
CDR3 protein: CASSYPGTRGFYEQYF

J gene: TRBJ1-5
D gene: TRBD1
V gene: TRBV12-3/TRBV12-4
clone size: once
CDR3 DNA: TGTGCCAGCAGAACCAACAGGGGGGATCAGCCCCAGCATTTT
CDR3 protein: CASRTNRGDQPQHF

J gene: TRBJ2-3
D gene: TRBD2
V gene: TRBV7-8
clone size: few
CDR3 DNA: TGTGCCAGCAGCTCACTGGGGGGGGTACTAAATACGCAGTATTTT
CDR3 protein: CASSSLGGVLNTQYF

J gene: TRBJ2-4
D gene: -
V gene: TRBV12-3/TRBV12-4
clone size: -
CDR3 DNA: TGTGCCAGCAGTCCCACGGGCGGGGGCGGAAACATTCAGTACTTC
CDR3 protein: CASSPTGGGGNIQYF

J gene: TRBJ2-5
D gene: TRBD1
V gene: TRBV2
clone size: -
CDR3 DNA: TGTGCCAGCAACCGGGACAGGGGTTCGCAAGAGACCCAGTACTTC
CDR3 protein: CASNRDRGSQETQYF

J gene: TRBJ2-5
D gene: TRBD2
V gene: TRBV29-1
clone size: few
CDR3 DNA: TGCAGCGTTGGACTAGCGGGGGTAGAGACCCAGTACTTC
CDR3 protein: CSVGLAGVETQYF

J gene: TRBJ1-5
D gene: -
V gene: TRBV10-3
clone size: -
CDR3 DNA: TGTGCCATCTCCTGGGAAGTAAGGCAGCCCCAGCATTTT
CDR3 protein: CAISWEVRQPQHF

J gene: TRBJ2-1
D gene: -
V gene: TRBV6-1
clone size: few
CDR3 DNA: TGTGCCAGCAGTACCCCCAAACGCGGGGCCTACAATGAGCAGTTCTTC
CDR3 protein: CASSTPKRGAYNEQFF

J gene: TRBJ2-2
D gene: TRBD1
V gene: TRBV7-8
clone size: -
CDR3 DNA: TGTGCCAGCAGCTTAAGGGCAGGGGGCAACACCGGGGAGCTGTTTTTT
CDR3 protein: CASSLRAGGNTGELFF

J gene: TRBJ2-7
D gene: TRBD1
V gene: TRBV6-2/TRBV6-3
clone size: many
CDR3 DNA: TGTGCCAGCAGTTCAAACGGACAGGGGGTTGTCTACGAGCAGTACTTC
CDR3 protein: CASSSNGQGVVYEQYF

J gene: TRBJ2-5
D gene: -
V gene: TRBV5-1
clone size: many
CDR3 DNA: TGCGCCAGCAGCTTATCGACAACCGAGGGAGAGACCCAGTACTTC
CDR3 protein: CASSLSTTEGETQYF

J gene: TRBJ2-1
D gene: -
V gene: TRBV14
clone size: -
CDR3 DNA: TGTGCCAGCAGCCTCACCCTAGGACGGGAGAGCGATGAGCAGTTCTTC
CDR3 protein: CASSLTLGRESDEQFF

J gene: TRBJ2-1
D gene: -
V gene: TRBV7-2
clone size: -
CDR3 DNA: TGTGCCAGCAGCCATAATTACTACAATGAGCAGTTCTTC
CDR3 protein: CASSHNYYNEQFF

J gene: TRBJ2-7
D gene: TRBD2
V gene: TRBV9
clone size: -
CDR3 DNA: TGTGCCAGCAGCGTAGGAGCGGGAGCCTCCTACGAGCAGTACTTC
CDR3 protein: CASSVGAGASYEQYF

J gene: TRBJ1-5
D gene: -
V gene: TRBV12-3/TRBV12-4
clone size: -
CDR3 DNA: TGTGCCAGCAGTGGGGGTCCCGGGGATCAGCCCCAGCATTTT
CDR3 protein: CASSGGPGDQPQHF

J gene: TRBJ1-1
D gene: -
V gene: TRBV27
clone size: -
CDR3 DNA: TGTGCCAGCAGCCTCTCCTGGACGCGGCCTGAAGCTTTCTTT
CDR3 protein: CASSLSWTRPEAFF

J gene: TRBJ2-7
D gene: TRBD2
V gene: TRBV12-3/TRBV12-4
clone size: few
CDR3 DNA: TGTGCCAGCAGCCCCCCTCGGCGGGAGGAGTACTTC
CDR3 protein: CASSPPRREEYF

J gene: TRBJ1-5
D gene: -
V gene: TRBV2
clone size: few
CDR3 DNA: TGTGCCAGCGCCCTGAGACAGTTGGGTCAGCCCCAGCATTTT
CDR3 protein: CASALRQLGQPQHF

J gene: TRBJ2-1
D gene: -
V gene: TRBV11-2
clone size: many
CDR3 DNA: TGTGCCAGCAGCTTAGTCAGGGGCCGGTTAGTTGAGCAGTTCTTC
CDR3 protein: CASSLVRGRLVEQFF

J gene: TRBJ2-7
D gene: TRBD2
V gene: TRBV10-3
clone size: few
CDR3 DNA: TGTGCCATCAGTGAGTCCGGGCCTCGGGGGGTGAACGAGCAGTACTTC
CDR3 protein: CAISESGPRGVNEQYF

J gene: TRBJ1-3
D gene: -
V gene: TRBV29-1
clone size: -
CDR3 DNA: TGCAGCGTTGCGCAGGCTGGAAACACCATATATTTT
CDR3 protein: CSVAQAGNTIYF

J gene: TRBJ2-1
D gene: -
V gene: TRBV7-9
clone size: many
CDR3 DNA: TGTGCCAGCAGCTTAGTTCTGGGGAATGAGCAGTTCTTC
CDR3 protein: CASSLVLGNEQFF

J gene: TRBJ1-1
D gene: -
V gene: TRBV14
clone size: -
CDR3 DNA: TGTGCCAGCAGCCATTCAGGGATAGGTGAAGCTTTCTTT
CDR3 protein: CASSHSGIGEAFF

J gene: TRBJ2-3
D gene: -
V gene: TRBV29-1
clone size: -
CDR3 DNA: TGCAGCGCAGGAGGGACACTCACAGATACGCAGTATTTT
CDR3 protein: CSAGGTLTDTQYF

J gene: TRBJ2-7
D gene: TRBD2
V gene: TRBV7-2
clone size: few
CDR3 DNA: TGTGCCAGCAGCTTAGTAGGCGGGAGTGGCGTCGAGCAGTACTTC
CDR3 protein: CASSLVGGSGVEQYF

J gene: TRBJ2-1
D gene: TRBD2
V gene: TRBV27
clone size: many
CDR3 DNA: TGTGCCAGCAGTTTGGGTAGCGGGAGGGCTATCTCCTACAATGAGCAGTTCTTC
CDR3 protein: CASSLGSGRAISYNEQFF

J gene: TRBJ2-1
D gene: TRBD1
V gene: TRBV7-3
clone size: -
CDR3 DNA: TGTGCCAGCAGTACGGTCAGGGGGCATGAGCAGTTCTTC
CDR3 protein: CASSTVRGHEQFF

J gene: TRBJ2-7
D gene: -
V gene: TRBV20-1
clone size: many
CDR3 DNA: TGCAGTGCTGACCAGGAGAACTCCTACGAGCAGTACTTC
CDR3 protein: CSADQENSYEQYF

J gene: TRBJ2-5
D gene: -
V gene: TRBV4-3
clone size: few
CDR3 DNA: TGCGCCAGCAGCCATACAGGGTCCGCACAAGAGACCCAGTACTTC
CDR3 protein: CASSHTGSAQETQYF

J gene: TRBJ2-6
D gene: -
V gene: TRBV6-5
clone size: -
CDR3 DNA: TGTGCCAGCAGTTACCTAACATCCTCTGGGGCCAACGTCCTGACTTTC
CDR3 protein: CASSYLTSSGANVLTF

J gene: TRBJ2-7
D gene: TRBD2
V gene: TRBV7-2
clone size: -
CDR3 DNA: TGTGCCAGCAGCTTACCGCGGACTAGCGGGAGCTCCTACGAGCAGTACTTC
CDR3 protein: CASSLPRTSGSSYEQYF

J gene: TRBJ2-5
D gene: -
V gene: TRBV4-3
clone size: few
CDR3 DNA: TGCGCCAGCAGCCAAGATATCTGGGAGACCCAGTACTTC
CDR3 protein: CASSQDIWETQYF

J gene: TRBJ1-3
D gene: -
V gene: TRBV3-1
clone size: -
CDR3 DNA: TGTGCCTGCAGCCAAGATCCCCGGGTAACTGGAAACACCATATATTTT
CDR3 protein: CACSQDPRVTGNTIYF

J gene: TRBJ2-7
D gene: -
V gene: TRBV9
clone size: many
CDR3 DNA: TGTGCCAGCAGCGTAGACCCCCATGGAATCGAGCAGTACTTC
CDR3 protein: CASSVDPHGIEQYF

J gene: TRBJ1-5
D gene: -
V gene: TRBV3-1
clone size: few
CDR3 DNA: TGTGCCAGCAGCCAAAAGGGCTTAGCAGATCAGCCCCAGCATTTT
CDR3 protein: CASSQKGLADQPQHF

J gene: TRBJ2-1
D gene: -
V gene: TRBV10-3
clone size: -
CDR3 DNA: TGTGCCATCAGTGGGCGGGAAGTCTACAATGAGCAGTTCTTC
CDR3 protein: CAISGREVYNEQFF

J gene: TRBJ1-5
D gene: -
V gene: TRBV10-3
clone size: few
CDR3 DNA: TGTGCCATCTCCGGAGGAGGCGAGCAGCCCCAGCATTTT
CDR3 protein: CAISGGGEQPQHF

J gene: TRBJ1-4
D gene: -
V gene: TRBV20-1
clone size: few
CDR3 DNA: TGCAGTGCCAGTGTGGGGTACGGTGAAAAACTGTTTTTT
CDR3 protein: CSASVGYGEKLFF